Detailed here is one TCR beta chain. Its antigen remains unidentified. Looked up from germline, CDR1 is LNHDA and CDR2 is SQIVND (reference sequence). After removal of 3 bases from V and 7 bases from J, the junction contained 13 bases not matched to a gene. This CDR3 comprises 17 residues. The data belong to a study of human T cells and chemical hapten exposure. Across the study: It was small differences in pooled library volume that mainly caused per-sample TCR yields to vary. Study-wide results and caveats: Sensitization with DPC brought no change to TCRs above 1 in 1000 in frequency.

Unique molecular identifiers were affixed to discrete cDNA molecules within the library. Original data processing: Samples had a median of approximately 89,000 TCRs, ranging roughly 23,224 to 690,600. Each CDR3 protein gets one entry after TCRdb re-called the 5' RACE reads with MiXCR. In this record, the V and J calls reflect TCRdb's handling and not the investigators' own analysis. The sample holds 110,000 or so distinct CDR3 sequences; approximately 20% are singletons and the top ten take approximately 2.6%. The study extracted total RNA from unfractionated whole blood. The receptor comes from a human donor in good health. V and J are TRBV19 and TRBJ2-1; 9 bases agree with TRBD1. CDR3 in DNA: TGTGCCAGTAGTATTGGGTTTGGGGACAGGGTGCGAAATGAGCAGTTCTTC. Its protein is CASSIGFGDRVRNEQFF. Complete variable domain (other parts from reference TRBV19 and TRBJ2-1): DGGITQSPKYLFRKEGQNVTLSCEQNLNHDAMYWYRQDPGQGLRLIYYSQIVNDFQKGDIAEGYSVSREKKESFPLTVTSAQKNPTAFYLCASSIGFGDRVRNEQFFGPGTRLTVL.